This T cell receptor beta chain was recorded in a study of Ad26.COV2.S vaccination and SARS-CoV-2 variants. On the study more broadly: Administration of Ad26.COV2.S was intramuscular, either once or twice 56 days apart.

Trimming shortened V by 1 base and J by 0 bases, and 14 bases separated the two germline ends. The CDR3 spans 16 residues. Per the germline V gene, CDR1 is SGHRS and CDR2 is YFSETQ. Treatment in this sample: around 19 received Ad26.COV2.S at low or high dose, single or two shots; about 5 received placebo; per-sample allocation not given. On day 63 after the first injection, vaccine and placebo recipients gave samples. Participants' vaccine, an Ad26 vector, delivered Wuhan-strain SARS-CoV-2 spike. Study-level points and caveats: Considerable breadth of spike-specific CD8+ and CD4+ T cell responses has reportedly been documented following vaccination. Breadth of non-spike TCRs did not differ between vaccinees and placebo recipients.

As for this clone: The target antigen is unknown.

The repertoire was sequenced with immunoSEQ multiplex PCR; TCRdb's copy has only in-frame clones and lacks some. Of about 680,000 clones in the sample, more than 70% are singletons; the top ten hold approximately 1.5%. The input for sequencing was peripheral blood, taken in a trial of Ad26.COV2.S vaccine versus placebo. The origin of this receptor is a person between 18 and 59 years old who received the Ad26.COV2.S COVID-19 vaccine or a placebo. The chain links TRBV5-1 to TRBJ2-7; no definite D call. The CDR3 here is CASSLNPDLNSYEQYF. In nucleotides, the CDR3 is TGCGCCAGCAGCTTGAACCCAGACCTCAACTCCTACGAGCAGTACTTC.